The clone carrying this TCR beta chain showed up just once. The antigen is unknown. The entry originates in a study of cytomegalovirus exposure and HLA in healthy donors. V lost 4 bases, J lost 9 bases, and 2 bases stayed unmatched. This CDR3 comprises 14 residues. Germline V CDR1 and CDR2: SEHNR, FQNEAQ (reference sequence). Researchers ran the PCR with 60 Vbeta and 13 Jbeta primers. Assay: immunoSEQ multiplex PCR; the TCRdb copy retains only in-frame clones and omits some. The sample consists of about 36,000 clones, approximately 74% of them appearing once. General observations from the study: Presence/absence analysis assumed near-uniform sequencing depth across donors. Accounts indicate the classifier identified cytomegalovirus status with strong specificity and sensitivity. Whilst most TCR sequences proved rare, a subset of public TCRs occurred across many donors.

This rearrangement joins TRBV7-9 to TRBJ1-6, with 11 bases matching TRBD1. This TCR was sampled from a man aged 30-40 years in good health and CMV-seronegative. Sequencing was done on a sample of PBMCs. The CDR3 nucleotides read TGTGCCAGCAGCTCCGGGACAGGGGGTTCACCCCTCCACTTT. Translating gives CASSSGTGGSPLHF.